A single TCR beta chain is shown here with its context. This entry is derived from a study of blood T cell repertoires in COVID-19. TCRdb's table, derived via immunoSEQ multiplex PCR, lists solely in-frame clones and lacks some. The sample has almost 350,000 clones, almost 90% seen once. Losses at the gene ends were 2 bases for V and 0 bases for J; bases not matched to a gene: 12. The CDR3 has 17 residues. CDR1 GTSNPN and CDR2 SVGIG come from the germline V gene (reference sequence). This chain joins TRBV30 and TRBJ2-7, with 8 bases that match TRBD2. Sequences were obtained from PBMCs or T cells enriched from blood (not recorded which). This clonotype originated in a woman under 40 who had been exposed to COVID-19. In DNA, the CDR3 is TGTGCCTGGAGTCCCGATTATAGCGGGGTGAGCTCCTACGAGCAGTACTTC. This gives the protein CAWSPDYSGVSSYEQYF.